The T cell receptor (beta chain) under discussion was sequenced for a study of T cells in women clearing cervical HPV infection. Overall study context: With HLA typing for only a few women, HLA confounding remains possible.

This CDR3 has 13 residues. The germline V gene encodes CDR1 LNHDA and CDR2 SQIVND (reference sequence). Trimming took 5 bases from V and 3 from J, leaving 7 bases between them. As to this clone: Its antigen remains unknown. Sequencing ends 3 residues short of the CDR3 end; the germline J gene provides the rest.

All donors had a single incident cervical HPV16 infection, not prevalent. Study conclusions and caveats: TRBV6-7 relative abundance averaged approximately 0.11% in cases and 0.15% to 0.2% in controls. Each sample's T-cell count was unknown, possibly confounding richness.

Clones were read by immunoSEQ multiplex PCR, and TCRdb kept only the in-frame ones, dropping some. The sample holds 40,000 to 55,000 clones. V is TRBV19 and J is TRBJ1-4; D is unresolved. The source is a woman between 18 and 70 years old with a cervical HPV16 infection that either progressed to CIN3+ or cleared (not recorded which). Sequenced material: blood buffy coat. CDR3 DNA, as far as it was read: TGTGCCAGTAGTCAACAGCCTAATGAAAAA. This sequence encodes CASSQQPNEK. The entire CDR3 sequence reads CASSQQPNEKLFF.